This entry concerns a single T cell receptor (beta chain). Profiled with immunoSEQ multiplex PCR; TCRdb holds only in-frame clones, not every one. Of 300,000 to 400,000 clones listed, 88% are singletons. Stated treatment: around 19 received Ad26.COV2.S at low or high dose, single or two shots; several received placebo; per-sample allocation not given. Day 63 following the first vaccine or placebo injection was when the samples were taken. The data stem from a study of Ad26.COV2.S vaccination and SARS-CoV-2 variants. Germline values: CDR1 SGDLS, CDR2 YYNGEE. V lost 0 bases to trimming and J lost 3 bases; unmatched junction nucleotides: 3. The CDR3 totals 15 residues.

The chain links TRBV9 to TRBJ1-2; 9 bases are shared with TRBD1. The source material was peripheral blood, sampled in a trial of Ad26.COV2.S vaccine versus placebo. This TCR was recovered from a person between 18 and 59 years old who received the Ad26.COV2.S COVID-19 vaccine or a placebo. DNA for the CDR3: TGTGCCAGCAGCGTAGAACAGGGGGCATACTATGGCTACACCTTC. It translates to CASSVEQGAYYGYTF.